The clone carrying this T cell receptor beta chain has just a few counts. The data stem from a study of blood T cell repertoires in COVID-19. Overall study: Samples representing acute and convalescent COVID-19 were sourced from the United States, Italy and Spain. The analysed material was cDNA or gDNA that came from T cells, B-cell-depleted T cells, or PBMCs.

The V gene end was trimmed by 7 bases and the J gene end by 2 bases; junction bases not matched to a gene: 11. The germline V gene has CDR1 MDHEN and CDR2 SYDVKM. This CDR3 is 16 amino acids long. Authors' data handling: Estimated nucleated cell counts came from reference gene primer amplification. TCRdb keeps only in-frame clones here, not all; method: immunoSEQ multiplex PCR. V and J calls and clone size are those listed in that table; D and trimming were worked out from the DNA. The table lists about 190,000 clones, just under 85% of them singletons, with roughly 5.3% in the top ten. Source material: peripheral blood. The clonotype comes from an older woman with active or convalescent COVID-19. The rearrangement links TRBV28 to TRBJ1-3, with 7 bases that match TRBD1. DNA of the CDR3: TGTGCCAGCACCCCCCTAGGCAGGGGGGCTGGAAACACCATATATTTT. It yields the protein CASTPLGRGAGNTIYF.